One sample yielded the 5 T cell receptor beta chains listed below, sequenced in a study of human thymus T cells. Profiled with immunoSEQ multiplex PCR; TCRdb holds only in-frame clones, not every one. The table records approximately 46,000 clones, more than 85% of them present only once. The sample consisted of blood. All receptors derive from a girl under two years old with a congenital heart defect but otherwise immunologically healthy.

CDR3 sequence reads: CASSKGQGPFYGYTF. The CDR3 region has the DNA TGTGCCAGCAGCAAAGGACAGGGGCCCTTTTATGGCTACACCTTC. This chain uses TRBV28 with TRBJ1-2, with 9 nucleotides matching TRBD1. The CDR3 length is 15 residues. With V trimmed by 6 bases and J by 5 bases, 10 bases remained unmatched. Germline CDR1 and CDR2: MDHEN and SYDVKM.

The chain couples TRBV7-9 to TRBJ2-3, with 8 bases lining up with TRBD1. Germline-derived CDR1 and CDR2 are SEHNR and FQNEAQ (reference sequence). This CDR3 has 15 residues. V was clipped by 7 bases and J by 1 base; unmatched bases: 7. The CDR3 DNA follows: TGTGCCAGCATGCAGGGGGCGTGGGGCACAGATACGCAGTATTTT. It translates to CASMQGAWGTDTQYF. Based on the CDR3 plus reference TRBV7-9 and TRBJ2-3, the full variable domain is DTGVSQNPRHKITKRGQNVTFRCDPISEHNRLYWYRQTLGQGPEFLTYFQNEAQLEKSRLLSDRFSAERPKGSFSTLEIQRTEQGDSAMYLCASMQGAWGTDTQYFGPGTRLTVL.

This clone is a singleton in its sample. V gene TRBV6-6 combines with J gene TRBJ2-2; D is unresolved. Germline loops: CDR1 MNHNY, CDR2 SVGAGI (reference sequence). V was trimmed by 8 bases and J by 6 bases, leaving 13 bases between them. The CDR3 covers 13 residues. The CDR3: CASQRVRSGELFF. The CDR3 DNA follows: TGTGCCAGCCAACGGGTACGCTCCGGGGAGCTGTTTTTT.

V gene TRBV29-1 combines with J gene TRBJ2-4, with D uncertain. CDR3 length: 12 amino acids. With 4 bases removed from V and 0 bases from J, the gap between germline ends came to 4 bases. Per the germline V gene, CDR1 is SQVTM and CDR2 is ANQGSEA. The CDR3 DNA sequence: TGCAGCGTTGGCCAAGCCAAAAACATTCAGTACTTC. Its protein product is CSVGQAKNIQYF.

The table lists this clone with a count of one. The CDR3 sequence is CASSFWGYYGYTF. In nucleotides, the CDR3 is TGTGCCAGCAGTTTTTGGGGGTACTATGGCTACACCTTC. The chain carries TRBV27 and TRBJ1-2, with D perhaps TRBD1 (5 bases). The ends were cut back, 3 bases at V and 3 bases at J, with 8 bases in the middle. This CDR3 contains 13 residues. Germline values: CDR1 MNHEY, CDR2 SMNVEV (reference sequence).